This paragraph reports one T cell receptor (beta chain). Its antigen is unknown. Within one base of it there is no much larger clone, and no base qualities were kept. Trimming takes 0 bases from V and 2 bases from J, and the germline ends sit 11 bases apart. The CDR3, cysteine through phenylalanine, is 16 amino acids long. Of all the DNA, just the CDR3 is kept, 48 bases in frame from base 1. CDR1 is given as MNHEY and CDR2 as SVGAGI, both from the germline V gene. This record belongs to a study of shared clonotypes between healthy human individuals (dated by TCRdb to 2019 to 2021). In the study overall: The cohort comprised a couple of women and a few men aged 18 to 49 years. To estimate repertoire size and how much clonotypes are shared between individuals, the study performed deep sequencing of blood TCR repertoires from a few healthy adults. For each donor, CD4 naive and CD4 memory were each given three plates, CD8 naive was given two plates, and CD8 memory was given one plate. Different laboratories and diverse techniques were used to prepare libraries and sequence TCR repertoires, to increase sequencing depth and limit assay-specific biases. Each donor's leukapheresis produced roughly between about 0.8 and 10 billion PBMCs. Results the study describes overall, beyond this receptor: Incomplete sequencing was indicated by rarefaction of sorted-subset datasets, despite the large sequencing depth. Sampling was restricted to blood, and TCR repertoires in tissue are likely to differ from TCR repertoires in blood. Pairwise subsampling led to the expectation that sequencing depth would affect the degree of clonotype sharing among donors. Naive subsets generally had larger estimated clonotype richness than memory subsets did. Higher generation probabilities were observed for clonotypes shared by all four sorted-subset donors than for non-shared clonotypes. Sharing across a few donors was observed for around 5% of naive CD4, over 3% of naive CD8, roughly 2.3% of memory CD4, and less than 0.45% of memory CD8 clonotypes. The genetic and exposure-history diversity represented was limited by the small number of donors.

The donors were healthy, HIV-negative adults with no recently reported acute infections or vaccinations. Only Caucasian adults living in Nashville, Tennessee, USA were represented among the donors. Magnetic negative selection was used to enrich CD4+ T cells, after which naive cells were positively selected on CD45RA and the negative fraction became the memory subset. Blood was obtained by leukapheresis, after which PBMCs were separated by Ficoll-Histopaque density gradient centrifugation and cryopreserved in liquid nitrogen vapor phase. Analytical flow cytometry was used to check the purity and quantity of each magnetically sorted T cell population. Each sorted fraction had its genomic DNA isolated and then quantified by UV absorbance on a Nanodrop 2000c. Using the deep immunoSEQ assay, multiplex PCR amplified TCR CDR3 regions from genomic DNA. Extracted genomic DNA from each cell subset was distributed evenly across all wells of several immunoSEQ 96-well plates, and each plate was treated as a replicate. For sorted subsets, 150 to 250 ng genomic DNA, equal to tens of thousands of T cell genomes, was loaded into each replicate PCR. Purified libraries were measured with a Qubit 3.0 fluorometer, size-checked on a Bioanalyzer 2100, and measured again with the KAPA Library Quantification kit. A separate single-read 150-cycle Illumina NextSeq 550 flow cell was used to sequence each immunoSEQ 96-well plate. On the authors' methods: Because the immunoSEQ output included only junctional sequences and no quality scores, the filtering could not be the same as the filtering used for full-length reads. Sequences were annotated with PyIR, a Python wrapper for IgBLAST v1.9, using IMGT germline references to assign V/J genes and CDR3. Any read was removed if the V/J assignment was weak (E-value above 1e-6), the CDR3 was missing, or the read contained stop codons, out-of-frame junctions, or ambiguous translated residues. A V3J clonotype was defined by an identical inferred V gene, J gene, and CDR3 amino acid sequence. Percentage overlap between repertoires was computed as shared unique clonotypes divided by the size of the smaller repertoire. Repertoire richness was assessed with RTK rarefaction, the Chao1 estimator, and Recon v2.1 estimates of unobserved clonotypes. Generation probabilities for all TCRbeta clonotypes obtained by the gDNA method from a few donors were computed using OLGA. In its TCRdb copy, this immuneACCESS table keeps in-frame sequences only and misses some clones. Where compared with another copy, unresolved V genes explain less than half of these, and the others have no known cause. That table furnishes V, J and clone size, whereas the DNA furnished D and trimming. This sample gives millions of clones in total; approximately 94% of them show up just once. The ten most abundant clones make up about 0.13% of the sample.

The receptor chain draws on TRBV6-5 and TRBJ1-3; the D gene cannot be resolved reliably. The source material was naive CD4+ T cells sorted from blood. The cell subset or site label on this specimen signifies: CD45RA+ positively selected. The sequence came from a man in his late teens or twenties in good health. The DNA sequence is TGTGCCAGCAGTTACTCGAATGGGAAAACTGGAAACACCATATATTTT. This translates into CASSYSNGKTGNTIYF.